This T cell receptor (beta chain) was sequenced for a study of Ad26.COV2.S vaccination and SARS-CoV-2 variants. Study information: Donor got 5x10^10 or 1x10^11 viral particles of Ad26.COV2.S. Study conclusions and caveats: Using TCR breadth and depth analyses may have led to underestimated total T cell responses. Vaccine and placebo recipients had similar non-spike TCR breadth.

In its sample, this clone was seen once. Its cognate antigen is unknown. Trimming cost V 7 bases and J 2 bases, with 12 bases left between them. The length of the CDR3 is 15 residues. Germline V gene data show CDR1 as LNHDA and CDR2 as SQIVND (reference sequence). Stated treatment: around 19 received Ad26.COV2.S at low or high dose, single or two shots; about 5 received placebo; per-sample allocation not given. Sampling occurred on day 63 after the first vaccine or placebo injection. What was given as vaccine was an Ad26 vector encoding Wuhan-strain SARS-CoV-2 spike. Data came from immunoSEQ multiplex PCR; TCRdb stores just in-frame clones and leaves some out. The data show some 410,000 clones, approximately 90% seen once.

Source: peripheral blood, taken in a trial of Ad26.COV2.S vaccine versus placebo. The receptor was derived from a person between 18 and 60 years old who received the Ad26.COV2.S COVID-19 vaccine or a placebo. The chain recombines TRBV19 with TRBJ2-6, with D hard to call. CDR3 in DNA: TGTGCCAGTATTGTCCAACCCCCTGGGGCCAACGTCCTGACTTTC. Its protein is CASIVQPPGANVLTF.